The entry that follows covers one T cell receptor beta chain sequence. Profiled with immunoSEQ multiplex PCR; TCRdb holds only in-frame clones, not every one. The data hold approximately 240,000 clones, with approximately 85% observed a single time. This specimen comes from a study of blood T cell repertoires in COVID-19. About the study: Collection of acute and convalescent COVID-19 samples took place in the United States, Italy and Spain. From T cells, B-cell-depleted T cells, or PBMCs came the material, which was cDNA or gDNA.

The CDR3 is 18 residues long. Germline CDR1 and CDR2: SGDLS and YYNGEE. The germline V and J ends were trimmed by 0 bases and 3 bases, with 21 bases remaining between them. This TCR was recovered from a man in his fifties with acute or convalescent COVID-19. The chain couples TRBV9 to TRBJ1-1; D is perhaps TRBD1 (5 bases). Sequenced input: peripheral blood. The CDR3 region is CASSVGPAQVGGYTEAFF. DNA for the CDR3: TGTGCCAGCAGCGTAGGTCCGGCTCAGGTCGGGGGGTACACTGAAGCTTTCTTT.